This record covers a single T cell receptor beta chain. No cognate antigen has been identified for it. No much larger clonotype is one base removed from it; base qualities were not supplied. The sample is drawn from a study of human T cells and chemical hapten exposure (dated by TCRdb to the early 2020s). Concerning the study at large: For sensitization, 2% DPC in acetone was applied to a 2 cm by 2 cm area of upper inner arm skin. Weekly therapeutic DPC doses were additionally applied to the scalp of patients throughout the approximately 24-week study period. Patch tests used Finn chambers with 0.01% DPC on the upper back, scored after 6 days by International Contact Dermatitis Research Group standards. Alopecia areata with under or over 50% scalp involvement, alopecia totalis and alopecia universalis were represented in the patient cohort, which was mostly female. The libraries were sequenced as a pool, and the TCR yield per sample differed mostly because of small variations in library volumes within the pool. In alopecia patients, the study followed how the peripheral blood TCR repertoire changed in vivo over primary and secondary sensitization to diphenylcyclopropenone (DPC), a hapten. Patient blood was sampled pre-sensitization (week 0) and at 2, 6 and about 24 weeks after DPC sensitization. Blood for TCR sequencing was provided by twenty-nine alopecia patients at one to four time points (pre-sensitization, 2, 6 and 24 weeks). The full study reports these points: Significantly more large CDR3 similarity clusters were formed by expanded TCRs than by pre-sensitization or healthy control sets, consistent with antigen-driven responses. Alopecia, a presumed autoimmune disease, was present in all patients, so the immune response of the patients might differ from that of healthy individuals. Patch test score was positively correlated with the number of PT1 expanded TCRs, with significance at thresholds 8, 16 and 32 but not at 4. No change with DPC sensitization was found in the number of TCRs above 1 in 1000 frequency, and no evidence of global repertoire structure alterations was found. After repeated subsampling, the strength of the expansion versus patch-test correlation and the threshold at which it became significant changed.

Per the publication, the time point label means: pre-sensitization, week 0. In light of the paper, this sample's treatment or condition label describes: therapeutic diphenylcyclopropenone sensitization with weekly scalp DPC. Blood at each patch-test visit was drawn before the patch test was applied. To be eligible, patients had to be aged 18 to 70, diagnosed with alopecia and judged suitable for DPC therapy, while pregnant patients were excluded. Total RNA was extracted from unfractionated whole blood collected in Tempus Blood RNA tubes. Reading the germline V gene gives CDR1 SGHAT and CDR2 FQNNGV. V and J lose 0 bases and 7 bases, and a span of 7 bases separates them. The CDR3 runs 13 residues from the cysteine to the phenylalanine. Of the read, only the CDR3 DNA is kept; its 39 bases are in frame from base 1. The library was obtained by RACE. TCRdb records NextSeq 500 as the sequencer. During library preparation, unique molecular identifiers were attached to individual cDNA molecules so that TCRs could be counted quantitatively and reproducibly. For every blood RNA sample, sequencing covered both the TCR alpha and TCR beta chains. On the authors' methods: The median number of TCRs per sample was 85,000 to 100,000, ranging from 23,224 to 690,600. V, J and CDR3 annotation of the TCR reads was performed with the Decombinator software suite. For the PS versus PT1 abundance plots, all samples were subsampled to the same number of TCRs (28,000). Expanded TCRs were defined as absent before sensitization and observed at least eight times at the 2-week time point. The public reads were reanalyzed by TCRdb: fastp trimming at Q25, MiXCR alignment, in-frame beta chains only. Each CDR3 protein appears once, grouped with its most common genes and DNA. The V and J calls, along with clone size, are taken from TCRdb and not from the paper's own processing. In all, the sample holds more than 300,000 distinct CDR3 sequences, and roughly 5% of those were seen once. The top ten hold 2% to 3% of the sample.

The receptor was derived from a woman aged 50 to 65 with alopecia areata. Some clones in this sample may be carry-over from other donors' samples. The chain employs TRBV11-2 and TRBJ1-5, with the D gene too uncertain to name. Sequencing used whole blood, obtained in connection with sensitization to the hapten diphenylcyclopropenone (DPC). CDR3 sequence: CASSLDPRQPQHF. Here is the DNA: TGTGCCAGCAGCTTAGATCCACGACAGCCCCAGCATTTT. Extended through the reference TRBV11-2 and TRBJ1-5 proteins, this CDR3 yields the full variable domain: EAGVAQSPRYKIIEKRQSVAFWCNPISGHATLYWYQQILGQGPKLLIQFQNNGVVDDSQLPKDRFSAERLKGVDSTLKIQPAKLEDSAVYLCASSLDPRQPQHFGDGTRLSIL.